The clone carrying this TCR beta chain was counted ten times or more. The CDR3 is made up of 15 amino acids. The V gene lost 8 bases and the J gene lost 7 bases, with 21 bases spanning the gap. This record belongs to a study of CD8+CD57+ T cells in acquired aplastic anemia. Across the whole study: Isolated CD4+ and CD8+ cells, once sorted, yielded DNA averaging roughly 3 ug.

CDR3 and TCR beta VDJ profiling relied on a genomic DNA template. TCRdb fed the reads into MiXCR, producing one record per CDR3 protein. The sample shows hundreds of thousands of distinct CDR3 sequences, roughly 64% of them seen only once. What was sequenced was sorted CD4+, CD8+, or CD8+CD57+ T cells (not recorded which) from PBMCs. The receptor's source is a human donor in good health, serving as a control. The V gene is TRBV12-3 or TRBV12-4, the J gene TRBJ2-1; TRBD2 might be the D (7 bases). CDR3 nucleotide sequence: TGTGCCAGCGACCTCGAGGGGGGGGCCAGAAATGAGCAGTTCTTC. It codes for CASDLEGGARNEQFF.